A selection of T cell receptor beta chains follows, all from one sample in a study of shared clonotypes between healthy human individuals. Generated by immunoSEQ multiplex PCR, the TCRdb table keeps only in-frame clones and is missing some. Found here are 600,000 or so clones, approximately 95% of them singletons; the top ten hold approximately 0.11%. The sequenced sample was naive CD8+ T cells sorted from blood. The receptors derive from a young woman in good health. Each CDR3 is given with its conserved first and last residue. D genes are given only for firm matches. Size is omitted from some rows. Given values are once, few, many or a class for expanded clones.

abundance: -; j_gene: TRBJ2-1; v_gene: TRBV29-1; d_gene: TRBD2; CDR3aa: CSVPGLASNEQFF; CDR3nt: TGCAGCGTCCCGGGACTAGCGTCAAATGAGCAGTTCTTC
abundance: -; j_gene: TRBJ1-3; v_gene: TRBV6-5; d_gene: -; CDR3aa: CATGQTSGNTIYF; CDR3nt: TGTGCCACCGGACAGACCTCTGGAAACACCATATATTTT
abundance: -; j_gene: TRBJ1-4; v_gene: TRBV2; d_gene: -; CDR3aa: CASSVGQTLAPDEKLFF; CDR3nt: TGTGCCAGCAGTGTGGGTCAAACGTTGGCTCCGGATGAAAAACTGTTTTTT
abundance: few; j_gene: TRBJ2-7; v_gene: TRBV9; d_gene: -; CDR3aa: CASSPSDSIYEQYF; CDR3nt: TGTGCCAGCAGCCCCAGCGACAGCATCTACGAGCAGTACTTC
abundance: -; j_gene: TRBJ2-7; v_gene: TRBV5-6; d_gene: TRBD1; CDR3aa: CASSPGQGSYEQYF; CDR3nt: TGTGCCAGCAGCCCGGGACAGGGGTCCTACGAGCAGTACTTC
abundance: -; j_gene: TRBJ1-4; v_gene: TRBV29-1; d_gene: -; CDR3aa: CSVYGTVDEKLFF; CDR3nt: TGCAGCGTTTATGGAACAGTGGATGAAAAACTGTTTTTT
abundance: -; j_gene: TRBJ2-2; v_gene: TRBV27; d_gene: -; CDR3aa: CASSLFGANTGELFF; CDR3nt: TGTGCCAGCAGTTTATTTGGGGCGAACACCGGGGAGCTGTTTTTT
abundance: -; j_gene: TRBJ1-1; v_gene: TRBV11-2; d_gene: -; CDR3aa: CASSLSFHIRNTEAFF; CDR3nt: TGTGCCAGCAGCTTATCGTTCCATATAAGGAACACTGAAGCTTTCTTT
abundance: -; j_gene: TRBJ1-5; v_gene: TRBV4-1; d_gene: TRBD1; CDR3aa: CASSQVGQDPPHF; CDR3nt: TGCGCCAGCAGCCAAGTAGGACAGGATCCTCCGCATTTT
abundance: -; j_gene: TRBJ1-5; v_gene: TRBV5-6; d_gene: -; CDR3aa: CASSITGGINQPQHF; CDR3nt: TGTGCCAGCAGCATAACAGGCGGAATCAATCAGCCCCAGCATTTT
abundance: -; j_gene: TRBJ2-1; v_gene: TRBV13; d_gene: -; CDR3aa: CASSSKLTSEQFF; CDR3nt: TGTGCCAGCAGCTCGAAACTAACCAGTGAGCAGTTCTTC
abundance: -; j_gene: TRBJ2-7; v_gene: TRBV28; d_gene: TRBD1; CDR3aa: CASSFGTGPYEQYF; CDR3nt: TGTGCCAGCAGTTTCGGGACAGGGCCTTACGAGCAGTACTTC
abundance: once; j_gene: TRBJ2-7; v_gene: TRBV29-1; d_gene: TRBD1; CDR3aa: CSVDGTGGREQYF; CDR3nt: TGCAGCGTTGATGGGACAGGGGGCCGCGAGCAGTACTTC
abundance: -; j_gene: TRBJ2-7; v_gene: TRBV5-4; d_gene: -; CDR3aa: CASSLGTSQGTEQYF; CDR3nt: TGTGCCAGCAGCCTGGGCACCAGTCAAGGAACCGAGCAGTACTTC
abundance: -; j_gene: TRBJ2-7; v_gene: TRBV28; d_gene: -; CDR3aa: CASSFGSEVRGSYEQYF; CDR3nt: TGTGCCAGCAGTTTTGGGAGCGAGGTTAGGGGCTCCTACGAGCAGTACTTC
abundance: few; j_gene: TRBJ2-7; v_gene: TRBV19; d_gene: TRBD1; CDR3aa: CASSIRDRAYEQYF; CDR3nt: TGTGCCAGTAGTATCCGGGACAGGGCCTACGAGCAGTACTTC
abundance: -; j_gene: TRBJ1-4; v_gene: TRBV28; d_gene: TRBD1; CDR3aa: CASKSGTGLEKLFF; CDR3nt: TGTGCCAGCAAATCCGGGACAGGGTTGGAAAAACTGTTTTTT
abundance: -; j_gene: TRBJ2-7; v_gene: TRBV5-6; d_gene: -; CDR3aa: CASSLGASYEQYF; CDR3nt: TGTGCCAGCAGCTTGGGAGCGTCCTACGAGCAGTACTTC
abundance: -; j_gene: TRBJ1-4; v_gene: TRBV28; d_gene: -; CDR3aa: CASSLSGVQEKLFF; CDR3nt: TGTGCCAGCAGTTTATCGGGGGTTCAAGAAAAACTGTTTTTT
abundance: -; j_gene: TRBJ1-4; v_gene: TRBV6-5; d_gene: -; CDR3aa: CASRIGEKLFF; CDR3nt: TGTGCCAGCAGAATCGGGGAAAAACTGTTTTTT
abundance: few; j_gene: TRBJ2-7; v_gene: TRBV28; d_gene: -; CDR3aa: CASRGDRDFPHEQYF; CDR3nt: TGTGCCAGCAGAGGTGACAGGGACTTTCCCCACGAGCAGTACTTC
abundance: -; j_gene: TRBJ1-2; v_gene: TRBV19; d_gene: TRBD1; CDR3aa: CASNGGGVGYTF; CDR3nt: TGTGCCAGTAATGGAGGGGGCGTTGGCTACACCTTC
abundance: -; j_gene: TRBJ1-4; v_gene: TRBV6-6; d_gene: TRBD1; CDR3aa: CASSLVGGDEKLFF; CDR3nt: TGTGCCAGCAGTTTGGTAGGGGGCGATGAAAAACTGTTTTTT